A single sample is the source of the 15 T cell receptor beta chains below, sequenced in a study of metastatic and nonmetastatic thyroid tumors. All patients were untreated before thyroid surgery. TCRdb redid the clone calls on the PCR reads using MiXCR. Counted here are tens of thousands of clones, less than 30% occurring once; the ten biggest clones make up under 13%. The specimen was blood. The receptors come from a male donor with papillary thyroid cancer or a benign thyroid nodule (not recorded which). Some clones in this sample may be carry-over from other donors' samples.

The V gene is TRBV2, the J gene TRBJ1-5, with a weak D call TRBD1 (6 bases). V gave up 3 bases and J gave up 0 bases, with 12 bases separating them. The CDR3 runs 16 residues. The germline V gene encodes CDR1 SNHLY and CDR2 FYNNEI. The CDR3 loop reads CASSDQDRDSNQPQHF. CDR3 in DNA: TGTGCCAGCAGTGACCAGGACAGAGATAGCAATCAGCCCCAGCATTTT.

The V and J genes are TRBV5-1 and TRBJ2-7; TRBD2 matches at 7 bases. Germline CDR1 and CDR2: SGHRS and YFSETQ. V was pared by 4 bases and J by 7 bases, with 11 bases of the junction left unmatched. The CDR3 loop spans 14 amino acids. The CDR3 region has the DNA TGCGCCAGCAGCACCCGGGCGGGAGTAGAAGAGCAGTACTTC. The encoded protein is CASSTRAGVEEQYF.

The chain combines TRBV3-1 with TRBJ2-7, with a tentative D call TRBD2 (6 bases). V was cut by 4 bases and J by 6 bases, with 19 bases left in between. This CDR3 has 15 residues. The germline CDR1 and CDR2 sequences are LGHDT and YNNKEL (reference sequence). CDR3 protein: CASSPLSGGLLEQYF. Written as DNA, the CDR3 is TGTGCCAGCAGCCCCCTTAGCGGAGGCCTACTCGAGCAGTACTTC.

The rearrangement joins TRBV24-1 to TRBJ2-1, with D perhaps TRBD1 (6 bases). The CDR3 length is 14 residues. The V end lost 11 bases, the J end lost 4 bases, and 17 bases lay between the germline ends. Germline V gene lookup returns CDR1 KGHDR and CDR2 SFDVKD. The CDR3 nucleotides are TGTGCCATCCAGAGCAGGGGCACTTACAATGAGCAGTTCTTC. Translating gives CAIQSRGTYNEQFF.

This clone was counted a few times. The chain recombines TRBV6-1 with TRBJ1-2; D not certain. Germline V lookup: CDR1 MNHNS, CDR2 SASEGT. The CDR3 sequence is 14 residues long. V gave up 2 bases and J gave up 2 bases, with 9 bases separating them. The CDR3 sequence: CASSESNSNYGYTF. The CDR3 DNA reads as TGTGCCAGCAGTGAATCAAACAGCAACTATGGCTACACCTTC.

The CDR3 spells CASADRTSGRHGWVNEQFF. Here the CDR3 DNA reads TGTGCCAGCGCCGATAGGACTAGCGGGAGACATGGTTGGGTCAATGAGCAGTTCTTC. This chain joins TRBV6-1 and TRBJ2-1, with 13 nucleotides matching TRBD2. V lost 8 bases to trimming and J lost 6 bases; unmatched junction nucleotides: 19. The CDR3 consists of 19 residues. The V gene's germline CDR1 is MNHNS and CDR2 SASEGT.

Sample share makes this clone medium-sized. The V and J genes are TRBV7-9 and TRBJ2-2; the match to TRBD1 covers 7 bases. V shed 1 base and J 7 bases; nucleotides not matched to a gene: 15. The CDR3 has 18 residues. Germline V gene sequence: CDR1 SEHNR, CDR2 FQNEAQ (reference sequence). The CDR3 loop reads CASSLVRRDRTLYGELFF. In nucleotides, the CDR3 is TGTGCCAGCAGCTTAGTTCGTCGGGACAGAACACTATACGGGGAGCTGTTTTTT.

This clone was observed many times. The identical CDR3 is also encoded by other nucleotide sequences in the sample. The chain is built from TRBV12-3 or TRBV12-4 and TRBJ2-1; D might be TRBD2 (6 bases). The CDR3 is 13 amino acids. V was trimmed by 6 bases and J by 5 bases, leaving 11 bases between them. The CDR3 reads CASRRGLHNEQFF. The CDR3 DNA is TGTGCCAGCAGGCGGGGACTCCACAATGAGCAGTTCTTC.

The rearrangement uses TRBV19 and TRBJ2-1; D remains ambiguous. The CDR3 is 14 amino acids. Looked up from germline, CDR1 is LNHDA and CDR2 is SQIVND (reference sequence). Trimming pared 3 bases from V and 6 bases from J, leaving 12 bases between. This CDR3 reads CASSMAVGFNEQFF. In DNA, the CDR3 is TGTGCCAGTAGTATGGCCGTCGGATTCAATGAGCAGTTCTTC.

The table lists this clone with a few counts. The genes are TRBV7-9 and TRBJ1-2, with D possibly being TRBD1 (6 bases). Trimming removed 1 base from V and 9 bases from J, with 9 bases in between. The CDR3 has 12 residues. Per germline, CDR1 SEHNR and CDR2 FQNEAQ (reference sequence). The DNA for the CDR3 is TGTGCCAGCAGCTTAGGCCGGGACAGCTACACCTTC. It codes for CASSLGRDSYTF.

The chain couples TRBV7-8 to TRBJ1-6; a weak D match, TRBD1 (6 bases). CDR3 length: 15 residues. V lost 2 bases and J lost 5, with 10 bases in between. CDR1 is SGHVS and CDR2 is FQNEAQ in the germline V gene. CDR3 loop: CASSLLGADNSPLHF. DNA for the CDR3: TGTGCCAGCAGCTTATTGGGGGCGGATAATTCACCCCTCCACTTT.

The chain links TRBV2 to TRBJ2-7; possible D gene TRBD2, 5 bases. This CDR3 contains 14 residues. V was trimmed by 7 bases and J by 3 bases, leaving 16 bases between them. CDR1 is SNHLY and CDR2 is FYNNEI in the germline V gene. CDR3 sequence: CASTHRLSGYEQYF. For the CDR3, the DNA is TGTGCCAGCACTCACCGCCTCAGCGGCTACGAGCAGTACTTC.

There are a few counts of this clone. The chain joins TRBV19 to TRBJ2-7; TRBD1 matches at 8 bases. The CDR3 length is 15 residues. Germline V gene sequence: CDR1 LNHDA, CDR2 SQIVND (reference sequence). The V segment lost 3 bases and the J segment 5 bases; nucleotides outside the gene matches: 9. CDR3 loop: CASSISQDRVHEQYF. The CDR3 nucleotides read TGTGCCAGTAGTATCAGTCAGGACAGGGTCCACGAGCAGTACTTC.

This clone has at least ten counts. The DNA for the CDR3 is TGTGCCAGCAGTGCCAGGGACGACTCTGGAAACACCATATATTTT. It translates to CASSARDDSGNTIYF. This chain connects TRBV7-3 to TRBJ1-3; D is perhaps TRBD1 (5 bases). The CDR3 is made up of 15 amino acids. V shed 6 bases and J shed 0 bases, with 12 bases lying between them. Germline CDR1 reads SGHTA; CDR2 reads FQGTGA.

This sequence joins TRBV20-1 and TRBJ2-1, with 8 nucleotides matching TRBD1. The CDR3 covers 16 residues. Per germline, CDR1 DFQATT and CDR2 SNEGSKA (reference sequence). J was trimmed by 3 bases and V by 0 bases; bases with no gene match: 7. As DNA, the CDR3 is TGCAGTGCTAGAGATCTGAACAGGGGGATCTACAATGAGCAGTTCTTC. This codes for CSARDLNRGIYNEQFF.